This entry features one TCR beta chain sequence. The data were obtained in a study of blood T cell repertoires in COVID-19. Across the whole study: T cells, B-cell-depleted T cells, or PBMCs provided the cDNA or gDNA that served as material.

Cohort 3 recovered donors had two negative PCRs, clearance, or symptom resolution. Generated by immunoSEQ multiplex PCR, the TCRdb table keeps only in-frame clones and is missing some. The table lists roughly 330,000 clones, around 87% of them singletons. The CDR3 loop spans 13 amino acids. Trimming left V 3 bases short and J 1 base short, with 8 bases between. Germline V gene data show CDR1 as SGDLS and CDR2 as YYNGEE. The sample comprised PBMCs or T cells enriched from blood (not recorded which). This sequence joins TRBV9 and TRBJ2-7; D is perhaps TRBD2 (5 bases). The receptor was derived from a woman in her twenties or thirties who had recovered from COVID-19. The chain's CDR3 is CASSAGLSYEQYF. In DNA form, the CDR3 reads TGTGCCAGCAGCGCCGGACTTTCCTACGAGCAGTACTTC.